Below are 9 T cell receptor beta chains sequenced from a single sample in a study of T cells in Graves' hyperthyroidism and ophthalmopathy. Amplification targeted TCR beta CDR3 regions from RNA transcripts. The HTBI set primed first-round TCR CDR3 RT-PCR. TCRdb re-derived calls from the multiplex PCR reads in MiXCR, one entry per CDR3 protein. The sample carries hundreds of thousands of distinct CDR3 sequences, just under 45% recorded once. The sequenced sample consisted of peripheral blood or thyroid tissue (not recorded which). Source of these receptors: an adult man with Graves' disease, either hyperthyroidism or ophthalmopathy (not recorded which).

The chain links TRBV2 to TRBJ2-6, with D possibly TRBD1 on 6 matching bases. CDR1 SNHLY and CDR2 FYNNEI come from the germline V gene. The CDR3 is made up of 15 amino acids. V was cut by 5 bases and J by 4 bases, with 12 bases left in between. The DNA of the CDR3 is TGTGCCAGCAGTCCATCAGGGGTCGGGGCCAACGTCCTGACTTTC. Its protein product is CASSPSGVGANVLTF.

As for this clonotype: This may stem from a read error, because a much larger clone lies one nucleotide away. J is TRBJ2-5 and V is TRBV20-1; TRBD2 might be the D (5 bases). Per the germline V gene, CDR1 is DFQATT and CDR2 is SNEGSKA (reference sequence). There are 12 residues in the CDR3. Between the trimmed V and J ends, which lost 5 bases and 5 bases, there was a span of 12 bases. The CDR3 DNA is TGCAGTGCTGGCGGGTTGATGGAGACCCAGTACTTC. Its protein is CSAGGLMETQYF.

Concerning this clonotype itself: Germline is not matched at one junction end, which may reflect a read error. This sequence joins TRBV5-1 and TRBJ2-5; D is possibly TRBD1 (7 bases). The length of the CDR3 is 14 residues. The germline CDR1 and CDR2 sequences are SGHRS and YFSETQ. The CDR3: CASSLGGQRATQYF. CDR3 nucleotide sequence: TGTGCCAGCAGCTTGGGGGGACAGAGGGCGACCCAGTACTTC.

About this clonotype: A read error is possible here, since a much larger clone lies one base away. V gene TRBV7-8 combines with J gene TRBJ1-2, with TRBD1 matching over 9 bases. The CDR3 contains 15 residues. CDR1 SGHVS and CDR2 FQNEAQ come from the germline V gene. The J segment lost 4 bases and the V segment lost 7 bases, leaving 10 bases of the junction unmatched. The CDR3 nucleotides read TGTGCCAGCAACGAATACAGGGGGCGCAGCTATGGCTACACCTTC. As protein: CASNEYRGRSYGYTF.

This clonotype was picked up many times. J is TRBJ1-1 and V is TRBV7-9; no firm D call. This CDR3 contains 14 residues. Trimming left V 2 bases short and J 3 bases short, with 10 bases between. In germline, CDR1 is SEHNR, CDR2 FQNEAQ (reference sequence). The chain's CDR3 is CASSLSSWDTEAFF. The CDR3 DNA reads as TGTGCCAGCAGCTTAAGCTCTTGGGACACTGAAGCTTTCTTT.

As for this clonotype: A much larger clonotype is one base distant, so this may be a read error. The conserved final phenylalanine or tryptophan is absent from the CDR3, which likely points to a read error. The chain combines TRBV7-9 with TRBJ1-1, with TRBD1 identical over 8 bases. The ends lost 5 bases at V and 4 bases at J; junction bases unmatched: 9. Germline V lookup: CDR1 SEHNR, CDR2 FQNEAQ (reference sequence). The CDR3 sequence is 15 residues long. The DNA for the CDR3 is TGTGCCAGCAGCCCCGGACAGGGCGGGGGCACTGAAGCTTTCCTT. Its protein is CASSPGQGGGTEAFL.

This clonotype has a handful of counts. The V and J genes are TRBV29-1 and TRBJ1-2, with TRBD1 identical over 7 bases. Germline trimming cut 7 bases from V and 4 bases from J; bases unmatched to any gene: 9. Germline V gives CDR1 SQVTM, CDR2 ANQGSEA. This CDR3 is built from 13 residues. The CDR3 reads CSGRTGPSYGYTF. CDR3 nucleotides: TGCAGCGGGAGGACAGGACCGTCCTATGGCTACACCTTC.

The V and J genes are TRBV20-1 and TRBJ1-1, with D tentatively TRBD1 (5 bases). Trimming removed 3 bases from V and 5 bases from J, with 16 bases in between. This CDR3 comprises 14 residues. Germline V gives CDR1 DFQATT, CDR2 SNEGSKA (reference sequence). The DNA for the CDR3 is TGCAGTGCTAGCTTTGGGGCCTGGGGGACTGAAGCTTTCTTT. Translated: CSASFGAWGTEAFF.

This clonotype was observed at least ten times. The chain recombines TRBV11-2 with TRBJ2-2, with 12 bases aligning to TRBD1. The CDR3 is 17 residues long. CDR1 is SGHAT and CDR2 is FQNNGV in the germline V gene. Trimming took 4 bases from V and 5 from J; bases not matched to a gene: 8. The CDR3: CASSSGQGARRTGELFF. CDR3 coding DNA: TGTGCCAGCAGCTCGGGACAGGGGGCGCGGAGGACCGGGGAGCTGTTTTTT.